This T cell receptor (beta chain) appears in the sequencing data of a study of breast tumors, draining lymph nodes, adjacent tissues. Study findings and constraints: Tumor repertoires ranked between lymph nodes and nontumor tissue in diversity, with V and J gene preferences.

TCRdb re-called the multiplex PCR reads with MiXCR, one entry per CDR3 protein. The data show about 130,000 distinct CDR3 sequences, approximately 20% seen once. The V segment lost 5 bases and the J segment 5 bases; nucleotides outside the gene matches: 7. Looked up from germline, CDR1 is SGHTS and CDR2 is YDEGEE. The CDR3 is made up of 14 amino acids. Axillary draining lymph nodes of breast cancer patients supplied the node samples. This clonotype has ten or more counts. Its antigen is not identified. V gene TRBV5-8 combines with J gene TRBJ2-3; 8 bases line up with TRBD2. Sequencing was done on a sample of axillary lymph node tissue. This TCR came from a female donor with breast cancer. Some clones in this sample may be carry-over from other donors' samples. CDR3 sequence (DNA): TGTGCCAGCAGTGGGGCGGGAGGTGGAGATACGCAGTATTTT. Translation gives CASSGAGGGDTQYF.